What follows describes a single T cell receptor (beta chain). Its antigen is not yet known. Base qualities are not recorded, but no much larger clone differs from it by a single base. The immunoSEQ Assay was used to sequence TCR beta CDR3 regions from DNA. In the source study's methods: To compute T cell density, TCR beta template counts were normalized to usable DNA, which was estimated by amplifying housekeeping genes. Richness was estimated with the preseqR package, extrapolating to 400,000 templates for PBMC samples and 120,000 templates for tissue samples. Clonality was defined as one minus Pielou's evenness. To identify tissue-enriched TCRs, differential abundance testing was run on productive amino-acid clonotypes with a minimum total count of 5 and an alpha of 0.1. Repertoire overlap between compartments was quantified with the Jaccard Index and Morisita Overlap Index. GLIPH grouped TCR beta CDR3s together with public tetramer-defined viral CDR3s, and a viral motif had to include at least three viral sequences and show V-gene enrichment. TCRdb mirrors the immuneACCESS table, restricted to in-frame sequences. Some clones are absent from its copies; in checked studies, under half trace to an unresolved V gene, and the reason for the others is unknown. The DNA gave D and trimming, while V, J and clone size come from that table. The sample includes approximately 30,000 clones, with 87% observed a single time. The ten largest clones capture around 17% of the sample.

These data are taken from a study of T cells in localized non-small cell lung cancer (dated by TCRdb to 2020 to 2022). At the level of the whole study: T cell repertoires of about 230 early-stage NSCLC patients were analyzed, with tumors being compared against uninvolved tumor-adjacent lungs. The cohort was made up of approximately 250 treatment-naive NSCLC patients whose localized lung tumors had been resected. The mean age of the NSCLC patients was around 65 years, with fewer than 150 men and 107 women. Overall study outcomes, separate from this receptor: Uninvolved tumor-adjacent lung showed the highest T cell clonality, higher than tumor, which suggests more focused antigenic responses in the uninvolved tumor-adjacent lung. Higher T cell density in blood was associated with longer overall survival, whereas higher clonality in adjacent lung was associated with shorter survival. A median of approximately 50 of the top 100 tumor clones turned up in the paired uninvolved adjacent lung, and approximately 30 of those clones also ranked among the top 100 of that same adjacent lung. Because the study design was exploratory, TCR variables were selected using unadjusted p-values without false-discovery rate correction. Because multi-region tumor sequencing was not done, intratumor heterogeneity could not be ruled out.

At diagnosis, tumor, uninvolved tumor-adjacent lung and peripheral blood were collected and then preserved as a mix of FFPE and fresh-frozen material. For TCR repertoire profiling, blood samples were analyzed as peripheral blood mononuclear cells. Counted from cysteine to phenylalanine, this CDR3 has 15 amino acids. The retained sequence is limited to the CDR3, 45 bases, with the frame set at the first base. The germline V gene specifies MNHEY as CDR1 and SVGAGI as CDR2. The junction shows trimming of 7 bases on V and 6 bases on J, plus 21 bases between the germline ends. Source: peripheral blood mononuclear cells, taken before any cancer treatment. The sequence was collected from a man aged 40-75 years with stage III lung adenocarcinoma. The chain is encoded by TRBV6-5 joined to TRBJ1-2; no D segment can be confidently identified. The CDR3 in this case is CASNRRPDGRDGYTF. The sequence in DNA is TGTGCCAGCAATAGGCGACCCGACGGGAGGGATGGCTACACCTTC.